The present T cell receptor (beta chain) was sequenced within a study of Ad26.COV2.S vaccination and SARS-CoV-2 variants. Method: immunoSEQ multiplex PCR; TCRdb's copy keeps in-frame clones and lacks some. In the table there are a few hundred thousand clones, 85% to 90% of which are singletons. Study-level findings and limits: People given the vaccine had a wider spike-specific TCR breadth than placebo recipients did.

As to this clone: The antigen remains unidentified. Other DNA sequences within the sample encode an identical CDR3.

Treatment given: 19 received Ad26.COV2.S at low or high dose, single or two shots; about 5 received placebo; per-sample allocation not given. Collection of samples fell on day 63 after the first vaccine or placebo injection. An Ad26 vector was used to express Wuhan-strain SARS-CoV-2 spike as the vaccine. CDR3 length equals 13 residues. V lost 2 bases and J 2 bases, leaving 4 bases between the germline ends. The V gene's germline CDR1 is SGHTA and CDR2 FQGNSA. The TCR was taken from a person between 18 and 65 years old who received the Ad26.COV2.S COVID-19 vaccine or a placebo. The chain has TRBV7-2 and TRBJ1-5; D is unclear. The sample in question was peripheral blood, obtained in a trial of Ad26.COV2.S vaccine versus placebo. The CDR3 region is CASSLRGNQPQHF. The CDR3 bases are TGTGCCAGCAGCTTACGGGGCAATCAGCCCCAGCATTTT.